The following is a T cell receptor beta chain sequence with its context. Its matching antigen is unknown. Primers: 60 Vbeta forward and 13 Jbeta reverse. Produced via immunoSEQ multiplex PCR; TCRdb's table is partial and in-frame only. The sample contains approximately 93,000 clones, roughly 67% of which appear only once. This entry belongs to a study of cytomegalovirus exposure and HLA in healthy donors. Study findings and constraints: In vitro data verified a few CMV-associated chains as specific for CMV antigens.

The origin of this receptor is a boy aged 5-17 years in good health and CMV-seropositive. The sample comprised PBMCs.

The CDR3 DNA is TGCAGCGTTTCGTCCGCGCGAAGTTACGAGCAGTACTTC. It encodes CSVSSARSYEQYF. The J gene is TRBJ2-7, the V gene TRBV29-1, with no clear D. Between the trimmed V and J ends, which lost 5 bases and 4 bases, there was a span of 15 bases. Germline CDR1 SQVTM, CDR2 ANQGSEA. This CDR3 has 13 residues.